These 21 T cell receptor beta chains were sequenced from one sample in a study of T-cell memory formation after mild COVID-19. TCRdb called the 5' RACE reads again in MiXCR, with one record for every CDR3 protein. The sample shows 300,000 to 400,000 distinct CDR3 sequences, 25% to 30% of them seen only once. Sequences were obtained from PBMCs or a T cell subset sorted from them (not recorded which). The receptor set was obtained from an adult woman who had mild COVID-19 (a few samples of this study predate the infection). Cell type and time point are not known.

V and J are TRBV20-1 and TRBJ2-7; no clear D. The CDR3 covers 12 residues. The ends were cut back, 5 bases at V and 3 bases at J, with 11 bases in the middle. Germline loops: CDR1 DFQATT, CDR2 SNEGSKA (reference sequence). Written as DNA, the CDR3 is TGCAGTGCTCCTCTGGCCCGCTACGAGCAGTACTTC. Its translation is CSAPLARYEQYF.

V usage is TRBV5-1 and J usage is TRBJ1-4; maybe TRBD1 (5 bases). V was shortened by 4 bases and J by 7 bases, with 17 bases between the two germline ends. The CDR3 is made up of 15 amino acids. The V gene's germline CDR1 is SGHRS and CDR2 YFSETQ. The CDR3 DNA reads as TGCGCCAGCAGCCTGGACCGAGCCGGGGGTGAAAAACTGTTTTTT. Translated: CASSLDRAGGEKLFF.

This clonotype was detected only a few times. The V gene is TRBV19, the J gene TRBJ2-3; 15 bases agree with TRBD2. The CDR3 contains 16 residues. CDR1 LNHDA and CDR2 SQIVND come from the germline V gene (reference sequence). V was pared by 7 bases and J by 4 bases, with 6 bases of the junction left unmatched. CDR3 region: CASMGTSGRYADTQYF. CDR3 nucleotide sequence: TGTGCCAGTATGGGGACTAGCGGGAGGTACGCAGATACGCAGTATTTT.

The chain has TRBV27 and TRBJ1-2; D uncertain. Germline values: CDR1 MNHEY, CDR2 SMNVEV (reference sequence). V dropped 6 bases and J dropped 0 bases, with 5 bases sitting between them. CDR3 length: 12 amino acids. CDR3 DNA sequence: TGTGCCAGCAGCCCGACTAACTATGGCTACACCTTC. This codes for CASSPTNYGYTF.

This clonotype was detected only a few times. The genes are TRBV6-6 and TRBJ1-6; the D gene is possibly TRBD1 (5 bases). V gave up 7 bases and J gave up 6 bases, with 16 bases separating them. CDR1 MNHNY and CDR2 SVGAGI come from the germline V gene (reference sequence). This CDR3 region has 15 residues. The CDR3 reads CASIRAGGFNSPLHF. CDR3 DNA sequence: TGTGCCAGCATCCGGGCGGGGGGTTTTAATTCACCCCTCCACTTT.

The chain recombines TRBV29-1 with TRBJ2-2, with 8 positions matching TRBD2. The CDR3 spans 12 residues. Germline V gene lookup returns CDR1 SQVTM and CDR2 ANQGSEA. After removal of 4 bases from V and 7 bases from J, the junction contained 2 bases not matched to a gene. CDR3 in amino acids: CSVVTSGGELFF. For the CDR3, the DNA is TGCAGCGTTGTAACTAGCGGCGGGGAGCTGTTTTTT.

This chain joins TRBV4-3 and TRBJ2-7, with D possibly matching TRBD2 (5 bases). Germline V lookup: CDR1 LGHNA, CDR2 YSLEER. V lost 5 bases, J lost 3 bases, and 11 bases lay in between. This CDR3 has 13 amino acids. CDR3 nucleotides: TGCGCCAGCAGCATAGCGACCGACTACGAGCAGTACTTC. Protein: CASSIATDYEQYF.

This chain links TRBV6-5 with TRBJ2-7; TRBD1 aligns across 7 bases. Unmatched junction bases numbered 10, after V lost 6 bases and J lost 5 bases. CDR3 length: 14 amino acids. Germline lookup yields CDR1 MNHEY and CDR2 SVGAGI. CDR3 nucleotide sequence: TGTGCCAGCAGCACCGACAGGGTTCGTAACGAGCAGTACTTC. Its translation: CASSTDRVRNEQYF.

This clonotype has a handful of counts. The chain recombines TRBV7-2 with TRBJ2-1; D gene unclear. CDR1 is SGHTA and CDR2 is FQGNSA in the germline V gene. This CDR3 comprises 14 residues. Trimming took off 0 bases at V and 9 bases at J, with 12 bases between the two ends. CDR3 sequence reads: CASSLALLTIEQFF. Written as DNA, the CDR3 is TGTGCCAGCAGCTTAGCTTTACTTACAATTGAGCAGTTCTTC.

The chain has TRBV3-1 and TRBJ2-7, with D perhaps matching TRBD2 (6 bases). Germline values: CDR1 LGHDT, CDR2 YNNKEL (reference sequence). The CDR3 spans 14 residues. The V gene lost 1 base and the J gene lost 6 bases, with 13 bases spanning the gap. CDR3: CASSQGLVVVEQYF. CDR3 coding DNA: TGTGCCAGCAGCCAAGGACTAGTCGTGGTCGAGCAGTACTTC.

CDR3 protein: CASSQDGLNTGELFF. DNA of the CDR3: TGCGCCAGCAGCCAAGACGGGCTAAACACCGGGGAGCTGTTTTTT. The chain recombines TRBV4-1 with TRBJ2-2; unclear D gene. V dropped 0 bases and J dropped 2 bases, with 7 bases sitting between them. The CDR3 sequence is 15 residues long. Germline V CDR1 and CDR2: MGHRA, YSYEKL.

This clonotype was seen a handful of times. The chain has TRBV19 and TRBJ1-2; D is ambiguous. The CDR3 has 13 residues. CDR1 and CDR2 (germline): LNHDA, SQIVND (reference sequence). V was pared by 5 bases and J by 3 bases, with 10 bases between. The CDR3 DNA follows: TGTGCCAGTAGTGTGGCGACCCACTATGGCTACACCTTC. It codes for CASSVATHYGYTF.

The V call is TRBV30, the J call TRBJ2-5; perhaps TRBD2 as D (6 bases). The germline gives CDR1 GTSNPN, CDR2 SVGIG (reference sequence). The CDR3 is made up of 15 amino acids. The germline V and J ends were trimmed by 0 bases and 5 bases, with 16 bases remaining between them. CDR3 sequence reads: CAWSVVWGLAETQYF. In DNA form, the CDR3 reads TGTGCCTGGAGTGTCGTTTGGGGCCTAGCGGAGACCCAGTACTTC.

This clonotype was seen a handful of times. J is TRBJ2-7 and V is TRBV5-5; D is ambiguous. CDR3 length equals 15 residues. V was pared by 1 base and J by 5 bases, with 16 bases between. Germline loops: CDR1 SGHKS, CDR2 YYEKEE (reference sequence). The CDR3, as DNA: TGTGCCAGCAGCTTGATTGGCAACCCTCGGGACGAGCAGTACTTC. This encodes CASSLIGNPRDEQYF.

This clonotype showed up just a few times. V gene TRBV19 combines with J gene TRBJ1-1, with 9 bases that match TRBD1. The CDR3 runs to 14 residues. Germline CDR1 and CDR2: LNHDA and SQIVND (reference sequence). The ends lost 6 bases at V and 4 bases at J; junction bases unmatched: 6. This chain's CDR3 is CASRIQGASTEAFF. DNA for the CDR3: TGTGCCAGTAGGATACAGGGGGCCAGCACTGAAGCTTTCTTT.

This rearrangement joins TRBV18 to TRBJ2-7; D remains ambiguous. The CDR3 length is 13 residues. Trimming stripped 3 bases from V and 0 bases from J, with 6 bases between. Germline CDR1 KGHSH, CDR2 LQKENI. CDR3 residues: CASSPAVSYEQYF. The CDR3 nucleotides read TGTGCCAGCTCACCGGCGGTCTCCTACGAGCAGTACTTC.

CDR3 amino acids: CASSLSDRGLGPNTEAFF. The CDR3 DNA is TGCGCCAGCAGCCTATCGGACAGGGGGTTAGGACCGAACACTGAAGCTTTCTTT. This chain links TRBV5-1 with TRBJ1-1, with TRBD1 identical over 10 bases. CDR3 length: 18 amino acids. Trimming cost V 4 bases and J 1 base; bases outside gene matches: 13. Germline values: CDR1 SGHRS, CDR2 YFSETQ.

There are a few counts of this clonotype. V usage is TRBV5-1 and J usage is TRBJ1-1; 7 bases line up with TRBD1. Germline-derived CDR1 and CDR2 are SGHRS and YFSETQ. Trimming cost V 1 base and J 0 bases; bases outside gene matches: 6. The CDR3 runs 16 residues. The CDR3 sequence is CASSLNRGFMNTEAFF. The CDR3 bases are TGCGCCAGCAGCTTGAACAGGGGATTCATGAACACTGAAGCTTTCTTT. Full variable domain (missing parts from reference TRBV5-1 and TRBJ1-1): KAGVTQTPRYLIKTRGQQVTLSCSPISGHRSVSWYQQTPGQGLQFLFEYFSETQRNKGNFPGRFSGRQFSNSRSEMNVSTLELGDSALYLCASSLNRGFMNTEAFFGQGTRLTVV.

CDR3 nucleotide sequence: TGTGCCACCAGCAGATTCCAACTACCAGTGGAGACCCAGTACTTC. The encoded protein is CATSRFQLPVETQYF. This chain joins TRBV15 and TRBJ2-5, with D uncertain. Per the germline V gene, CDR1 is LNHNV and CDR2 is YYDKDF (reference sequence). The CDR3 is 15 residues long. V lost 2 bases and J lost 5, with 15 bases in between.

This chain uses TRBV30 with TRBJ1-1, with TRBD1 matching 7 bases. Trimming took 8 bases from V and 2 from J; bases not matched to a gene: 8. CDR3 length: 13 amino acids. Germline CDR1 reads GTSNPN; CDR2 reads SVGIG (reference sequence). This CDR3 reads CAGQVGSNTEAFF. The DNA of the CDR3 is TGTGCCGGACAGGTCGGATCCAACACTGAAGCTTTCTTT.

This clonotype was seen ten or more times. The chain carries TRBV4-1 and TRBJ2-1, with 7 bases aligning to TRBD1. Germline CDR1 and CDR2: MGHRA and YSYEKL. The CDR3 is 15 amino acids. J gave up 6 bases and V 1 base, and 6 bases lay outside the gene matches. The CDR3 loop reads CASSQGPGGFNEQFF. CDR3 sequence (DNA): TGCGCCAGCAGCCAAGGGCCAGGGGGTTTCAATGAGCAGTTCTTC.